This record concerns one T cell receptor (beta chain) sequence. The specificity of this receptor is unknown. No base-level quality is on record; no much larger clone is a single base apart. The data were taken from a study of shared clonotypes between healthy human individuals (dated by TCRdb to the early 2020s). Background for the entire study: Three men and a couple of women, aged 18 to 49 years, made up the cohort. Each donor's leukapheresis produced roughly between about 0.8 and 10 billion PBMCs. Per donor, three plates each were used for CD4 naive and CD4 memory, two for CD8 naive, and one for CD8 memory. To estimate repertoire size and how much clonotypes are shared between individuals, the study performed deep sequencing of blood TCR repertoires from a handful of healthy adults. Different laboratories and diverse techniques were used to prepare libraries and sequence TCR repertoires, to increase sequencing depth and limit assay-specific biases.

Using the deep immunoSEQ assay, multiplex PCR amplified TCR CDR3 regions from genomic DNA. Extracted genomic DNA from each cell subset was spread evenly across all wells of several immunoSEQ 96-well plates, with each plate serving as a replicate. Each replicate PCR for sorted subsets received about 180 ng genomic DNA, equal to about 30,000 T cell genomes. Purified libraries were quantified with a Qubit 3.0 fluorometer, sized on a Bioanalyzer 2100, and re-quantified with the KAPA Library Quantification kit. Every immunoSEQ 96-well plate was sequenced on a dedicated single-read 150-cycle Illumina NextSeq 550 flow cell. Concerning the study's data processing: Because the immunoSEQ output held only junctional sequences and lacked quality scores, the filtering could not match the filtering applied to full-length reads. To assign V/J genes and CDR3, sequences were annotated using PyIR, a Python wrapper for IgBLAST v1.9, with IMGT germline references. Reads with weak V/J assignments (E-value above 1e-6), missing CDR3, stop codons, out-of-frame junctions, or ambiguous translated residues were removed. A V3J clonotype was defined by an identical inferred V gene, J gene, and CDR3 amino acid sequence. Percentage overlap between repertoires was computed as shared unique clonotypes divided by the size of the smaller repertoire. RTK rarefaction, the Chao1 estimator, and Recon v2.1 estimates of unobserved clonotypes were used to assess repertoire richness. OLGA was used to compute generation probabilities for all TCRbeta clonotypes that the gDNA method yielded from a handful of donors. TCRdb holds this immuneACCESS table with in-frame rearrangements only. Some clones are missing; in checked studies, unresolved V genes explain under half, and the rest has no known cause. D and trimming were read from the DNA, whereas the V and J calls and clone size are those reported in that table. The sample profile shows about 1 million clones; approximately 68% of them were found once. Approximately 1.5% of the sample rests with the top ten.

From the cysteine up to the phenylalanine, the CDR3 has a length of 16 residues. CDR3 DNA is the only sequence kept; it has 48 bases, read in frame from the first base. The V end loses 0 bases and the J end loses 2 bases, and a stretch of 13 bases separates them. The germline V gene yields SGDLS for CDR1 and YYNGEE for CDR2. Healthy HIV-negative adults with no recently reported acute infections or vaccinations were included as donors. Every donor was a Caucasian adult residing in Nashville, Tennessee, USA. Magnetic negative selection was used to enrich CD4+ T cells, after which naive cells were positively selected on CD45RA and the negative fraction became the memory subset. Blood was collected by leukapheresis, and PBMCs were isolated by Ficoll-Histopaque density gradient centrifugation and then cryopreserved in liquid nitrogen vapor phase. Analytical flow cytometry was used to check the purity and quantity of each magnetically sorted T cell population. Genomic DNA was isolated from every sorted fraction and measured by UV absorbance on a Nanodrop 2000c.

The investigation overall reported the following: Compared with non-shared clonotypes, the clonotypes found in all four sorted-subset donors had higher generation probabilities. Naive subsets generally had larger estimated clonotype richness than memory subsets. Sampling was restricted to blood, and TCR repertoires in tissue are likely to differ from TCR repertoires in blood. Rarefaction of sorted-subset datasets indicated incomplete sequencing despite the large sequencing depth. Sharing across several donors was observed for about 5% of naive CD4, 3% to 3.5% of naive CD8, 2% to 2.5% of memory CD4, and around 0.42% of memory CD8 clonotypes. Pairwise subsampling led to the expectation that sequencing depth would affect the degree of clonotype sharing among donors. The genetic and exposure-history diversity represented was limited by the small number of donors.

The TCR originated in a man aged 18 to 35 in good health. Sequencing used memory CD4+ T cells sorted from blood. The cell subset or site label here, explained by the study, means: CD45RA-negative fraction. In this chain, TRBV9 is recombined with TRBJ2-3, with the D gene possibly TRBD1 or TRBD2, each one fitting 5 bases. The sequence in DNA is TGTGCCAGCAGCGTAGTGGGGACGACACTCACAGATACGCAGTATTTT. It specifies CASSVVGTTLTDTQYF.